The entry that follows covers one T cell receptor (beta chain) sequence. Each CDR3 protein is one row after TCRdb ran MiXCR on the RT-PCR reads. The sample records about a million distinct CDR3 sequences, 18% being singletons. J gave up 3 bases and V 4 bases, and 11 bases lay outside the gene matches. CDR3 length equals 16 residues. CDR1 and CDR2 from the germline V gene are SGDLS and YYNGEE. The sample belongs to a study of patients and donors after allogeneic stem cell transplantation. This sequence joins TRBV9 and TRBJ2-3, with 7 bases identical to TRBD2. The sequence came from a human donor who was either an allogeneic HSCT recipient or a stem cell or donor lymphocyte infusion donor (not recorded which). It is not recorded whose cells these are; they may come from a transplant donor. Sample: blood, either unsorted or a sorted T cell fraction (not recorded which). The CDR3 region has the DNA TGTGCCAGCAGCCCCCGGGGGGAGGGTGTAACAGATACGCAGTATTTT. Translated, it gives CASSPRGEGVTDTQYF.